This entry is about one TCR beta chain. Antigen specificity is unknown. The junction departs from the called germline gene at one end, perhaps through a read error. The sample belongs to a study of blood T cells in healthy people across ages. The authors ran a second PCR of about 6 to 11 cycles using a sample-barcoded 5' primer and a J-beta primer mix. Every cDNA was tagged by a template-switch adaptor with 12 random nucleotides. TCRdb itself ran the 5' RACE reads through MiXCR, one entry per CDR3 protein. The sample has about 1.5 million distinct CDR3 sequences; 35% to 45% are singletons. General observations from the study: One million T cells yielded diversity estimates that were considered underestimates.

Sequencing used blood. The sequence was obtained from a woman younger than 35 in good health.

The CDR3 is CASSYRGHYGETQFF. CDR3 coding DNA: TGTGCTAGCAGCTACAGGGGACATTACGGAGAGACCCAGTTCTTC. This chain joins TRBV7-7 and TRBJ2-1, with 7 bases aligning to TRBD1. Germline V gene lookup returns CDR1 SSHAT and CDR2 FNYEAQ (reference sequence). The CDR3 is 15 residues long. The whole variable domain, remainder taken from reference TRBV7-7 and TRBJ2-1, is GAGVSQSPRYKVTKRGQDVTLRCDPISSHATLYWYQQALGQGPEFLTYFNYEAQPDKSGLPSDRFSAERPEGSISTLTIQRTEQRDSAMYRCASSYRGHYGETQFFGPGTRLTVL.